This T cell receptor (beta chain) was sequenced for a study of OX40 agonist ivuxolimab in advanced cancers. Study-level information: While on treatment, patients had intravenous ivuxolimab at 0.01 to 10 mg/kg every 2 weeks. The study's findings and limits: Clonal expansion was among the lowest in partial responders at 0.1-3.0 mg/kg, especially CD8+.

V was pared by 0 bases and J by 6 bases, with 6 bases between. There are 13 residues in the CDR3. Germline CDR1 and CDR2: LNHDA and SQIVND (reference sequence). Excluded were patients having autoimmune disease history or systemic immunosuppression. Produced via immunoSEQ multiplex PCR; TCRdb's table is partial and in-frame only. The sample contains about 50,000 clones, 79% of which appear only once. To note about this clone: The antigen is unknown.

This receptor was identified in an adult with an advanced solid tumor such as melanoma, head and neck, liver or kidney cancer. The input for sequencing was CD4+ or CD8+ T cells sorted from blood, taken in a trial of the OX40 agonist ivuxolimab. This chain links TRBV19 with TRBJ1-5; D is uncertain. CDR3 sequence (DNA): TGTGCCAGTAGTATAGATGAGGTTCAGCCCCAGCATTTT. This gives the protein CASSIDEVQPQHF. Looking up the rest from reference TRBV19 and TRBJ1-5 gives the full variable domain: DGGITQSPKYLFRKEGQNVTLSCEQNLNHDAMYWYRQDPGQGLRLIYYSQIVNDFQKGDIAEGYSVSREKKESFPLTVTSAQKNPTAFYLCASSIDEVQPQHFGDGTRLSIL.